This T cell receptor (beta chain) was profiled in a study of OX40 agonist ivuxolimab in advanced cancers. Study details: A partial response was reached by three patients: one with hepatocellular carcinoma and two with cutaneous melanoma. Study-level results: The study observed clonal expansion of CD4+ and CD8+ blood T cells by week 6 at 0.1 to 3.0 mg/kg.

With respect to this clone: The antigen remains undetermined.

Assay: immunoSEQ multiplex PCR; the TCRdb copy retains only in-frame clones and omits some. Of about 50,000 clones listed, over 70% are singletons. Trimming took 5 bases from V and 4 from J, leaving 8 bases between them. This CDR3 region has 12 residues. The germline CDR1 and CDR2 sequences are SGHTA and FQGNSA. This sequence originates from an adult with an advanced solid tumor such as melanoma, head and neck, liver or kidney cancer. Sequenced here: CD4+ or CD8+ T cells sorted from blood, sampled in a trial of the OX40 agonist ivuxolimab. The chain couples TRBV7-2 to TRBJ1-1; D remains ambiguous. CDR3 loop: CASSEGVTEAFF. CDR3 bases: TGTGCCAGCAGCGAGGGTGTCACTGAAGCTTTCTTT.